This TCR beta chain emerged from a study of T cell responses to AZD1222 COVID-19 vaccine. Study outcomes and limitations: Reports say nearly half of spike-specific TCRs go after unmutated variant regions. Along spike, vaccine-associated CD4 TCRs were found throughout, with dominance at 160-218 and 743-854.

The data were produced by immunoSEQ multiplex PCR, yet TCRdb's version contains in-frame clones alone and is incomplete. The sample includes 110,000 or so clones, about 87% of them seen just once. Germline V gene sequence: CDR1 SGHRS, CDR2 YFSETQ. V was pared by 6 bases and J by 0 bases, with 12 bases between. This CDR3 is 14 amino acids long. In the case of this clone: Its antigen remains unknown.

Second-dose schedules of about 4 or about 12 weeks were combined. The genes are TRBV5-1 and TRBJ1-1; D is possibly TRBD1 (5 bases). The TCR originated in an adult who received the AZD1222 COVID-19 vaccine. This specimen was peripheral blood, taken 28 days after the second AZD1222 dose. CDR3 sequence (DNA): TGCGCCAGCATGGGGACGGACATGAACACTGAAGCTTTCTTT. It specifies CASMGTDMNTEAFF.